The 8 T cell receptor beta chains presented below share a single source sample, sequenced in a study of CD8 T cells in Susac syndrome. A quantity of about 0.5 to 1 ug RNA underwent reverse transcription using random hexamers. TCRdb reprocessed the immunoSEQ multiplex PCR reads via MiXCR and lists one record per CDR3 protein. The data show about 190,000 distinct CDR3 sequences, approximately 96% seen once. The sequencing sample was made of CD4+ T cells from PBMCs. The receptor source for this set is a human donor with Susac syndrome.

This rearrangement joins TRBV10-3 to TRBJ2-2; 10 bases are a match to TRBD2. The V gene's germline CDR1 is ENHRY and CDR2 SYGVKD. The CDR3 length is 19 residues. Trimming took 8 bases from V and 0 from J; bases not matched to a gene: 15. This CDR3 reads CAIPPSASGGPTNTGELFF. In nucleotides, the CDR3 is TGTGCCATCCCCCCCTCTGCTAGCGGGGGACCAACGAACACCGGGGAGCTGTTTTTT.

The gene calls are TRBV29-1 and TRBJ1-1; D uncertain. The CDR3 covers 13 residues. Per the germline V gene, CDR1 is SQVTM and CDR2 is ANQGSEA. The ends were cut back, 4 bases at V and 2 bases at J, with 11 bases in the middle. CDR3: CSVARQTNTEAFF. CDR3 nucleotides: TGCAGCGTTGCCCGGCAGACCAACACTGAAGCTTTCTTT.

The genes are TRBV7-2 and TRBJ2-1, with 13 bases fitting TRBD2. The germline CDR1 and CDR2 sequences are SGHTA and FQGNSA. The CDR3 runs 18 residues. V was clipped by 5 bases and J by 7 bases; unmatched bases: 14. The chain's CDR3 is CASSRKATSGGALNEQFF. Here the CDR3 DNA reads TGTGCCAGCAGCCGAAAGGCCACTAGCGGGGGGGCCTTAAATGAGCAGTTCTTC.

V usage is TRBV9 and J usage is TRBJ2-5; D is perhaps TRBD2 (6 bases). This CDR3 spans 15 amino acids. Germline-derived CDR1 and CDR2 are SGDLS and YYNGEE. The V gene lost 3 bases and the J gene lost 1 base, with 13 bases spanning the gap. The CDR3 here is CASSALMGGQETQYF. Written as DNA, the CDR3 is TGTGCCAGCAGCGCACTTATGGGGGGCCAAGAGACCCAGTACTTC. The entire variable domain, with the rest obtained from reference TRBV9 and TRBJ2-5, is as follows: DSGVTQTPKHLITATGQRVTLRCSPRSGDLSVYWYQQSLDQGLQFLIQYYNGEERAKGNILERFSAQQFPDLHSELNLSSLELGDSALYFCASSALMGGQETQYFGPGTRLLVL.

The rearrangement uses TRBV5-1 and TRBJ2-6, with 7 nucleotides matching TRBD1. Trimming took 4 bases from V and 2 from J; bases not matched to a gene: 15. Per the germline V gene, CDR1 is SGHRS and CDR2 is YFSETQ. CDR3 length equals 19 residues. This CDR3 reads CASSLQGISKGTGANVLTF. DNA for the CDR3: TGCGCCAGCAGCCTACAGGGGATTTCAAAAGGGACTGGGGCCAACGTCCTGACTTTC. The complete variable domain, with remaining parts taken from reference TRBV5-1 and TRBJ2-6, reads KAGVTQTPRYLIKTRGQQVTLSCSPISGHRSVSWYQQTPGQGLQFLFEYFSETQRNKGNFPGRFSGRQFSNSRSEMNVSTLELGDSALYLCASSLQGISKGTGANVLTFGAGSRLTVL.

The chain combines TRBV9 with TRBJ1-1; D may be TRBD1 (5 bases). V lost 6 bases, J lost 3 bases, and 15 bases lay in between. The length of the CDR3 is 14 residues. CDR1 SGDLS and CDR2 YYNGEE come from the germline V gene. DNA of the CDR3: TGTGCCAGCAAGAGGGCAGGGCCGGACACTGAAGCTTTCTTT. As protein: CASKRAGPDTEAFF.

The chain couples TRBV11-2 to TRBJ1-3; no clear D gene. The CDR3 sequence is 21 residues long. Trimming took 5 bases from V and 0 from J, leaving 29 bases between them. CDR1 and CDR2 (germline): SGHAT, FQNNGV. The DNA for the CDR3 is TGTGCCAGCAGCGTATTCCGGGGTGGAGGAACCGTACAGAGCTCTGGAAACACCATATATTTT. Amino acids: CASSVFRGGGTVQSSGNTIYF.

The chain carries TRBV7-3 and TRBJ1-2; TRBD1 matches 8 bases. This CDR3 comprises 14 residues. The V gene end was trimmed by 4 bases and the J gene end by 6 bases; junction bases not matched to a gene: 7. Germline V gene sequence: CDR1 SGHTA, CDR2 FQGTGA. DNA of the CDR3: TGTGCCAGCAGCTCGACCACAGGGGGAGATGGCTACACCTTC. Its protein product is CASSSTTGGDGYTF.